The 27 T cell receptor beta chains below all came from one sample that was sequenced in a study of blood T cell repertoires in COVID-19. Assay: immunoSEQ multiplex PCR; the TCRdb copy retains only in-frame clones and omits some. The sample shows under 400,000 clones, 70% to 90% of them seen only once. The source material was PBMCs or T cells enriched from blood (not recorded which). The receptors shown here come from a man aged 40-50 years in a cohort exposed to, infected with or recovered from COVID-19 (not recorded which).

The CDR3, as DNA: TGTGCCAGCAGTGTCATAGCGGGAGTAATCGGGGAGCTGTTTTTT. Amino acid sequence: CASSVIAGVIGELFF. The chain uses TRBV2 and TRBJ2-2; TRBD2 matches at 9 bases. The junction had 7 bases not matched to a gene; V was cut back by 4 bases and J by 7 bases. The CDR3 spans 15 residues. CDR1 and CDR2 from the germline V gene are SNHLY and FYNNEI.

The chain couples TRBV6-5 to TRBJ1-1; D gene ambiguous. V lost 5 bases and J lost 8, with 15 bases in between. There are 13 residues in the CDR3. The germline V gene encodes CDR1 MNHEY and CDR2 SVGAGI. DNA of the CDR3: TGTGCCAGCAGTACTAGGTGGGTGTCCGAAGCTTTCTTT. It codes for CASSTRWVSEAFF.

This clone appeared a single time. This sequence joins TRBV11-2 and TRBJ2-1; 8 bases are shared with TRBD2. This CDR3 comprises 14 residues. The germline V gene encodes CDR1 SGHAT and CDR2 FQNNGV. V was clipped by 3 bases and J by 7 bases; unmatched bases: 5. The CDR3 here is CASSLGTRGNEQFF. CDR3 DNA sequence: TGTGCCAGCAGCTTGGGGACTAGGGGAAATGAGCAGTTCTTC.

V usage is TRBV27 and J usage is TRBJ2-3, with D possibly matching TRBD2 (5 bases). The germline V gene has CDR1 MNHEY and CDR2 SMNVEV (reference sequence). V lost 2 bases and J 2 bases, leaving 11 bases between the germline ends. This CDR3 has 15 amino acids. CDR3 bases: TGTGCCAGCAGTTTACGGGGTTGGGACACAGATACGCAGTATTTT. It translates to CASSLRGWDTDTQYF.

Note on this clone: Other DNA sequences in this sample translate to the same CDR3. The chain has TRBV30 and TRBJ1-2, with D hard to call. The V end lost 3 bases, the J end lost 4 bases, and 6 bases lay between the germline ends. This CDR3 contains 11 residues. Germline loops: CDR1 GTSNPN, CDR2 SVGIG (reference sequence). The CDR3 region is CAWSVRYGYTF. For the CDR3, the DNA is TGTGCCTGGAGCGTCCGCTATGGCTACACCTTC.

This chain uses TRBV11-2 with TRBJ2-5, with 7 bases matching TRBD2. The CDR3 consists of 13 residues. The germline CDR1 and CDR2 sequences are SGHAT and FQNNGV. With V trimmed by 8 bases and J by 3 bases, 6 bases remained unmatched. The CDR3 DNA reads TGTGCCAGCGCCTTTGCGGGAGAAGAGACCCAGTACTTC. Amino acids: CASAFAGEETQYF.

The V and J genes are TRBV7-2 and TRBJ1-4; the D gene is possibly TRBD1 (5 bases). Trimming shortened V by 1 base and J by 3 bases, and 12 bases separated the two germline ends. This CDR3 is built from 16 residues. Germline CDR1 is SGHTA and CDR2 is FQGNSA. CDR3 loop: CASSLGWAGPNEKLFF. The CDR3 DNA follows: TGTGCCAGCAGCTTAGGGTGGGCAGGGCCTAATGAAAAACTGTTTTTT. The full variable domain, its missing parts supplied by reference TRBV7-2 and TRBJ1-4, is GAGVSQSPSNKVTEKGKDVELRCDPISGHTALYWYRQSLGQGLEFLIYFQGNSAPDKSGLPSDRFSAERTGGSVSTLTIQRTQQEDSAVYLCASSLGWAGPNEKLFFGSGTQLSVL.

The chain carries TRBV19 and TRBJ1-1; no clear D. The CDR3 is 14 amino acids. Trimming took off 3 bases at V and 2 bases at J, with 10 bases between the two ends. Germline V gene data show CDR1 as LNHDA and CDR2 as SQIVND (reference sequence). The CDR3 DNA follows: TGTGCCAGTAGTATCGGGATCACAAACACTGAAGCTTTCTTT. The encoded protein is CASSIGITNTEAFF.

The chain has TRBV4-2 and TRBJ2-1; 12 bases agree with TRBD2. The CDR3 spans 17 residues. V shed 0 bases, J shed 9 bases, and the junction held 9 bases outside the gene matches. Germline V gene sequence: CDR1 LGHNA, CDR2 YNFKEQ. CDR3 loop: CASSQDQGLAGLGEQFF. The DNA of the CDR3 is TGTGCCAGCAGCCAAGATCAGGGACTAGCGGGTTTAGGTGAGCAGTTCTTC.

The chain joins TRBV28 to TRBJ1-2; 9 bases are a match to TRBD1. The length of the CDR3 is 14 residues. Germline CDR1 reads MDHEN; CDR2 reads SYDVKM. V lost 7 bases and J lost 2; bases outside the gene matches: 5. CDR3 nucleotides: TGTGCCAGCATTCCCGGACAGGGGAACTATGGCTACACCTTC. This codes for CASIPGQGNYGYTF.

CDR3 bases: TGTGCCAGCAGCTCTGGGGGACTAGCGGGAACAGATACGCAGTATTTT. This sequence encodes CASSSGGLAGTDTQYF. The chain joins TRBV9 to TRBJ2-3, with 13 bases fitting TRBD2. Germline V CDR1 and CDR2: SGDLS, YYNGEE. This CDR3 region has 16 residues. Trimming removed 4 bases from V and 3 bases from J; junction bases left unmatched: 5. The full variable domain, in which reference TRBV9 and TRBJ2-3 provide the parts outside the CDR3, is DSGVTQTPKHLITATGQRVTLRCSPRSGDLSVYWYQQSLDQGLQFLIQYYNGEERAKGNILERFSAQQFPDLHSELNLSSLELGDSALYFCASSSGGLAGTDTQYFGPGTRLTVL.

This rearrangement joins TRBV29-1 to TRBJ2-3; 11 nucleotides line up with TRBD2. From germline, CDR1 is SQVTM and CDR2 ANQGSEA. The CDR3 sequence is 16 residues long. V was pared by 7 bases and J by 0 bases, with 9 bases of the junction left unmatched. The CDR3 sequence is CSAMKPSGRSTDTQYF. The CDR3 coding sequence is TGCAGCGCCATGAAACCTAGCGGGAGGAGCACAGATACGCAGTATTTT.

This sequence joins TRBV20-1 and TRBJ2-3, with 7 bases lining up with TRBD2. The germline CDR1 and CDR2 sequences are DFQATT and SNEGSKA (reference sequence). J lost 2 bases, V lost 3 bases, and 8 bases had no gene match. The CDR3 spans 15 residues. CDR3 residues: CSASSLAATTDTQYF. The CDR3 DNA reads as TGCAGTGCTAGTAGTCTAGCGGCCACCACAGATACGCAGTATTTT.

The gene calls are TRBV5-1 and TRBJ2-1; TRBD2 is a possible D gene (6 bases). The CDR3 covers 15 residues. The V end lost 0 bases, the J end lost 13 bases, and 20 bases lay between the germline ends. Germline V CDR1 and CDR2: SGHRS, YFSETQ. DNA of the CDR3: TGCGCCAGCAGCTTGGCCACACGGGACTCCGGGGATCAGTTCTTC. Residues: CASSLATRDSGDQFF.

V and J are TRBV5-1 and TRBJ2-7, with TRBD2 matching over 7 bases. V lost 1 base, J lost 0 bases, and 7 bases stayed unmatched. CDR1 and CDR2 from the germline V gene are SGHRS and YFSETQ. This CDR3 spans 16 amino acids. CDR3: CASSLLDSGSSYEQYF. CDR3 sequence (DNA): TGCGCCAGCAGCTTGTTGGATAGCGGGTCCTCCTACGAGCAGTACTTC.

The rearrangement links TRBV5-1 to TRBJ2-5; D possibly corresponds to TRBD2 (6 bases). Trimming removed 0 bases from V and 2 bases from J, with 14 bases in between. The germline gives CDR1 SGHRS, CDR2 YFSETQ. This CDR3 spans 16 amino acids. The CDR3 loop is CASSLGLGRGQETQYF. In nucleotides, the CDR3 is TGCGCCAGCAGCTTGGGTCTGGGGCGGGGTCAAGAGACCCAGTACTTC.

This clone was detected only once. The CDR3 DNA follows: TGTGCCAGCAGCCAAGTAGCGGGAGGGGGCGAGCAGTACTTC. It translates to CASSQVAGGGEQYF. V usage is TRBV14 and J usage is TRBJ2-7; 11 bases align to TRBD2. V shed 1 base and J 6 bases; nucleotides not matched to a gene: 2. CDR1 and CDR2 from the germline V gene are SGHDN and FVKESK. The CDR3 consists of 14 residues.

V and J are TRBV15 and TRBJ1-3, with 9 nucleotides matching TRBD1. Germline V CDR1 and CDR2: LNHNV, YYDKDF (reference sequence). CDR3 size: 19 residues. The V and J ends lost 1 base and 0 bases, in that order; junction bases with no gene match: 10. CDR3 sequence: CATSRAPPGQGFSGNTIYF. In DNA form, the CDR3 reads TGTGCCACCAGCAGAGCCCCCCCGGGACAGGGATTCTCTGGAAACACCATATATTTT.

This clone was recorded once. J is TRBJ1-2 and V is TRBV18; 7 bases match TRBD1. Germline V CDR1 and CDR2: KGHSH, LQKENI. Losses at the gene ends were 2 bases for V and 2 bases for J; bases not matched to a gene: 2. The CDR3 covers 14 residues. The CDR3 DNA reads as TGTGCCAGCTCACCAGGACAGGACAACTATGGCTACACCTTC. Amino acids: CASSPGQDNYGYTF.

This clone was seen only once. This chain links TRBV7-9 with TRBJ1-2, with D unresolved. V shed 3 bases and J shed 8 bases, with 10 bases lying between them. The CDR3 has 12 amino acids. Per germline, CDR1 SEHNR and CDR2 FQNEAQ (reference sequence). The CDR3: CASSFIIQGYTF. CDR3 nucleotide sequence: TGTGCCAGCAGCTTTATCATTCAGGGCTACACCTTC.

This chain uses TRBV2 with TRBJ2-3, with 7 bases that match TRBD1. The CDR3 totals 13 residues. Unmatched junction bases numbered 4, after V lost 6 bases and J lost 4 bases. Looked up from germline, CDR1 is SNHLY and CDR2 is FYNNEI. In nucleotides, the CDR3 is TGTGCCAGCAGAGACAGGGTACCAGATACGCAGTATTTT. Its protein is CASRDRVPDTQYF.

The J gene is TRBJ2-3, the V gene TRBV5-1, with 7 bases aligning to TRBD1. This CDR3 region has 14 residues. The J segment lost 6 bases and the V segment lost 3 bases, leaving 7 bases of the junction unmatched. Germline CDR1 is SGHRS and CDR2 is YFSETQ. In nucleotides, the CDR3 is TGCGCCAGCAGCTCAAGGACAGGATTTGATACGCAGTATTTT. The encoded protein is CASSSRTGFDTQYF.

This clone was detected only a few times. The chain employs TRBV10-3 and TRBJ1-6, with D maybe TRBD1 (6 bases). The CDR3 totals 14 residues. Germline V lookup: CDR1 ENHRY, CDR2 SYGVKD. V gave up 6 bases and J gave up 7 bases, with 13 bases separating them. CDR3 loop: CAISNDRFNSPLHF. The CDR3 region has the DNA TGTGCCATCAGCAACGACAGGTTCAATTCACCCCTCCACTTT.

V usage is TRBV6-1 and J usage is TRBJ1-5, with 11 positions matching TRBD1. J lost 6 bases, V lost 2 bases, and 3 bases had no gene match. There are 15 residues in the CDR3. Per germline, CDR1 MNHNS and CDR2 SASEGT. The CDR3 nucleotides are TGTGCCAGCAGTGAACAGGACAGGGGGCGTCAGCCCCAGCATTTT. It yields the protein CASSEQDRGRQPQHF.

Of note for this clone: This sample also contains other DNA sequences that code for the same CDR3. DNA for the CDR3: TGTGCCAGCAGCTTAGATCCAGGGAACACTGAAGCTTTCTTT. Amino acids: CASSLDPGNTEAFF. V and J are TRBV11-2 and TRBJ1-1; D call uncertain. Trimming cost V 0 bases and J 1 base, with 6 bases left between them. This CDR3 has 14 amino acids. Germline CDR1 SGHAT, CDR2 FQNNGV. Complete variable domain (other parts from reference TRBV11-2 and TRBJ1-1): EAGVAQSPRYKIIEKRQSVAFWCNPISGHATLYWYQQILGQGPKLLIQFQNNGVVDDSQLPKDRFSAERLKGVDSTLKIQPAKLEDSAVYLCASSLDPGNTEAFFGQGTRLTVV.

The chain couples TRBV23-1 to TRBJ2-5; D not certain. TRBV23-1 is annotated as an ORF whose role is uncertain. V was shortened by 4 bases and J by 5 bases, with 11 bases between the two germline ends. This CDR3 comprises 13 residues. The CDR3 sequence is CASSRKVGETQYF. The CDR3 DNA reads as TGCGCCAGCAGTCGGAAGGTCGGGGAGACCCAGTACTTC.

The chain has TRBV27 and TRBJ1-6; D is unresolved. The germline V and J ends were trimmed by 6 bases and 6 bases, with 9 bases remaining between them. The CDR3 runs to 13 residues. Germline CDR1 MNHEY, CDR2 SMNVEV (reference sequence). The CDR3 region is CASRATINSPLHF. CDR3 coding DNA: TGTGCCAGCAGGGCAACAATTAATTCACCCCTCCACTTT.